This T cell receptor beta chain was identified during a study of T cell responses to AZD1222 COVID-19 vaccine. General study results and limits: Donor demographics were predominantly white British with a female majority; clonal diversity may be underestimated.

TCRdb keeps only in-frame clones here, not all; method: immunoSEQ multiplex PCR. The table lists tens of thousands of clones, 85% to 90% of them singletons. The CDR3 spans 13 residues. Germline assignment: CDR1 MNHEY and CDR2 SMNVEV (reference sequence). Trimming stripped 4 bases from V and 6 bases from J, with 11 bases between. To note about this clone: What it binds is unknown.

This sample comprised peripheral blood, obtained on day 0 of AZD1222 vaccination. This TCR came from an adult in good health. This chain uses TRBV27 with TRBJ2-3, with D possibly TRBD1 on 6 matching bases. In DNA, the CDR3 is TGTGCCAGCAGTTCCTACAGGGTTGATACGCAGTATTTT. It yields the protein CASSSYRVDTQYF.